The clone carrying this T cell receptor (beta chain) was counted a few times. The antigen is not known. The data were taken from a study of early T cells in non-severe SARS-CoV-2 infection. Across the whole study: Bulk RNA from unsorted whole blood was sequenced; chains were unpaired.

Study-wide points: VDJdb matches were skewed toward anti-spike CD8 T cell responses.

Individual cDNA molecules received unique molecular identifiers during library preparation. TCRdb independently ran MiXCR on the 5' RACE reads; one entry per CDR3 protein. The sample includes tens of thousands of distinct CDR3 sequences, almost 5.5% of them seen just once. The germline V and J ends were trimmed by 5 bases and 4 bases, with 19 bases remaining between them. The germline gives CDR1 DFQATT, CDR2 SNEGSKA (reference sequence). The CDR3 is 15 residues long. This chain uses TRBV20-1 with TRBJ2-3, with D perhaps being TRBD1 or TRBD2 (5 bases each). The source of this sequence is an adult who was a healthcare worker with PCR-confirmed SARS-CoV-2 infection or an uninfected control (not recorded which). Source: whole blood, taken at baseline. The CDR3 DNA is TGCAGTGCTGGGGACGTTGGCGGGCTTGCAGATACGCAGTATTTT. Translated: CSAGDVGGLADTQYF.